The 25 T cell receptor beta chains reported below all come from one sample, sequenced in a study of vaccination and CD4 T cells after COVID-19. Cultured CD4+ T cell DNA was sequenced using the Oncomine TCR Beta short-read assay. TCRdb called the PCR reads again in MiXCR, with one record for every CDR3 protein. In the table there are more than 20,000 distinct CDR3 sequences, less than 60% of which are singletons. The antigens these receptors bind are not known. Stated treatment: roughly 11-day PBMC culture with coronavirus spike peptide pools or control peptides (ViraFEST assay). This material consisted of CD4+ T cells from blood, cultured in vitro, taken before SARS-CoV-2 vaccination. The origin of the receptors is a human donor who received a COVID-19 vaccine.

This clonotype has just a few counts. This chain links TRBV24-1 with TRBJ2-3; D is possibly TRBD2 (7 bases). The CDR3 runs 16 residues. In germline, CDR1 is KGHDR, CDR2 SFDVKD. V lost 3 bases to trimming and J lost 2 bases, with 14 bases between them. The CDR3 region is CATSDGRGRVTDTQYF. The CDR3 bases are TGTGCCACCAGTGATGGGCGGGGGCGAGTCACAGATACGCAGTATTTT.

Only one count was recorded for this clonotype. CDR3 DNA sequence: TGTGCCAGCAGTGAATTGGCCGGGGGAGGCGGCTACACCTTC. It translates to CASSELAGGGGYTF. The V call is TRBV6-1, the J call TRBJ1-2, with D tentatively TRBD1 (5 bases). The ends were cut back, 2 bases at V and 8 bases at J, with 15 bases in the middle. CDR1 is MNHNS and CDR2 is SASEGT in the germline V gene. This CDR3 spans 14 amino acids.

This clonotype was detected once. V usage is TRBV5-4 and J usage is TRBJ1-2; 8 nucleotides line up with TRBD1. Germline V CDR1 and CDR2: SGHNT, YYREEE (reference sequence). The CDR3 totals 15 residues. Trimming cost V 0 bases and J 2 bases; bases outside gene matches: 3. The CDR3 nucleotides read TGTGCCAGCAGCTTGGGGACAGGGAGAAACTATGGCTACACCTTC. Amino acid sequence: CASSLGTGRNYGYTF. The full variable domain, in which reference TRBV5-4 and TRBJ1-2 provide the parts outside the CDR3, is ETGVTQSPTHLIKTRGQQVTLRCSSQSGHNTVSWYQQALGQGPQFIFQYYREEENGRGNFPPRFSGLQFPNYSSELNVNALELDDSALYLCASSLGTGRNYGYTFGSGTRLTVV.

This clonotype was found a few times. V usage is TRBV12-3 or TRBV12-4 and J usage is TRBJ1-3; the match to TRBD1 covers 10 bases. The CDR3 length is 17 residues. The V gene end was trimmed by 5 bases and the J gene end by 0 bases; junction bases not matched to a gene: 7. The CDR3 DNA reads TGTGCCAGCAGTGGCGGGACAGGGGTCTCCTCTGGAAACACCATATATTTT. This gives the protein CASSGGTGVSSGNTIYF.

This clonotype has a handful of counts. This chain links TRBV19 with TRBJ2-3, with D maybe TRBD2 (7 bases). V was trimmed by 6 bases and J by 0 bases, leaving 13 bases between them. Germline loops: CDR1 LNHDA, CDR2 SQIVND (reference sequence). The CDR3 is 15 amino acids. CDR3 bases: TGTGCCAGTAGGGGGGCGGGAGTCAGCACAGATACGCAGTATTTT. Translating it yields CASRGAGVSTDTQYF.

The chain is built from TRBV6-1 and TRBJ1-5; D is unresolved. This CDR3 is 12 amino acids long. V was shortened by 2 bases and J by 7 bases, with 6 bases between the two germline ends. Germline-derived CDR1 and CDR2 are MNHNS and SASEGT. The CDR3 DNA follows: TGTGCCAGCAGTGAAAGTTTCCAGCCCCAGCATTTT. Translating it yields CASSESFQPQHF.

This clonotype was detected only a few times. V gene TRBV7-9 combines with J gene TRBJ1-5; D is uncertain. Germline V gene data show CDR1 as SEHNR and CDR2 as FQNEAQ (reference sequence). The CDR3 sequence is 17 residues long. Trimming took off 2 bases at V and 0 bases at J, with 14 bases between the two ends. CDR3 region: CASSLSPGSSSNQPQHF. In nucleotides, the CDR3 is TGTGCCAGCAGCTTATCTCCCGGGTCCTCTAGCAATCAGCCCCAGCATTTT.

V gene TRBV27 combines with J gene TRBJ1-1, with 9 bases identical to TRBD1. Germline V gene lookup returns CDR1 MNHEY and CDR2 SMNVEV (reference sequence). J gave up 11 bases and V 2 bases, and 9 bases lay outside the gene matches. This CDR3 region has 14 residues. The CDR3, as DNA: TGTGCCAGCAGTTTACAGGGGGACAGGGTAGGTGCTTTCTTT. Protein product: CASSLQGDRVGAFF.

In its sample, this clonotype was seen a few times. The V call is TRBV15, the J call TRBJ2-2; D gene unclear. The V gene's germline CDR1 is LNHNV and CDR2 YYDKDF (reference sequence). Trimming cost V 0 bases and J 4 bases, with 6 bases left between them. CDR3 length: 14 amino acids. DNA for the CDR3: TGTGCCACCAGCAGAGATACGAGCACCGGGGAGCTGTTTTTT. This gives the protein CATSRDTSTGELFF.

This clonotype was counted between two and nine times. The J gene is TRBJ1-5, the V gene TRBV20-1, with D tentatively TRBD1 (5 bases). Trimming stripped 4 bases from V and 1 base from J, with 23 bases between. Germline lookup yields CDR1 DFQATT and CDR2 SNEGSKA (reference sequence). CDR3 length: 18 amino acids. CDR3 sequence reads: CSAKPGRPGSLSNQPQHF. DNA of the CDR3: TGCAGTGCTAAGCCGGGACGACCGGGGAGCTTAAGCAATCAGCCCCAGCATTTT.

This sequence joins TRBV21-1 and TRBJ2-6. TRBV21-1 is classified as a pseudogene. The CDR3 length is 13 residues. The CDR3 loop is CASTLSGANVLTF. The CDR3 nucleotides are TGTGCCAGCACACTCTCTGGGGCCAACGTCCTGACTTTC.

This chain links TRBV20-1 with TRBJ1-3; D call uncertain. Trimming shortened V by 1 base and J by 3 bases, and 4 bases separated the two germline ends. The CDR3 sequence is 12 residues long. Per germline, CDR1 DFQATT and CDR2 SNEGSKA (reference sequence). CDR3 residues: CSARGGGNTIYF. The DNA for the CDR3 is TGCAGTGCTAGAGGAGGTGGAAACACCATATATTTT.

V is TRBV27 and J is TRBJ1-6; D gene uncertain. V was clipped by 5 bases and J by 8 bases, with 10 bases between them. CDR3 size: 13 residues. The germline gives CDR1 MNHEY, CDR2 SMNVEV (reference sequence). The CDR3 loop reads CASSPRTYSPLHF. CDR3 coding DNA: TGTGCCAGCAGTCCCAGAACGTATTCACCCCTCCACTTT.

This chain links TRBV7-8 with TRBJ1-2, with D perhaps TRBD1 (6 bases). In germline, CDR1 is SGHVS, CDR2 FQNEAQ. The CDR3 has 15 residues. V was pared by 4 bases and J by 6 bases, with 18 bases between. CDR3 in DNA: TGTGCCAGCAGCTCACACAGGGAGGTCAGGGATGGCTACACCTTC. Its translation is CASSSHREVRDGYTF.

This clonotype was found a few times. The V call is TRBV4-2, the J call TRBJ1-2; 7 positions match TRBD1. V shed 4 bases and J 4 bases; nucleotides not matched to a gene: 6. This CDR3 spans 14 amino acids. Germline V lookup: CDR1 LGHNA, CDR2 YNFKEQ. As DNA, the CDR3 is TGTGCCAGCAGCCCGACAGGGCCTGGCTATGGCTACACCTTC. Protein: CASSPTGPGYGYTF.

In its sample, this clonotype was seen a few times. The chain recombines TRBV6-5 with TRBJ1-2; D is unresolved. Germline V gives CDR1 MNHEY, CDR2 SVGAGI. This CDR3 spans 16 amino acids. The V end was cut by 0 bases, the J end by 5 bases, with 16 bases between. The CDR3 DNA sequence: TGTGCCAGCAGTTACTCGTTTCCCGGGATAAAGTATGGCTACACCTTC. Its translation: CASSYSFPGIKYGYTF.

This chain uses TRBV24-1 with TRBJ2-7, with 7 bases fitting TRBD1. Germline CDR1 and CDR2: KGHDR and SFDVKD. Germline trimming cut 6 bases from V and 3 bases from J; bases unmatched to any gene: 4. The CDR3 totals 13 residues. CDR3 nucleotide sequence: TGTGCCACCAGTCACGGGGACAGCTACGAGCAGTACTTC. Translated: CATSHGDSYEQYF.

This clonotype was seen once. This chain uses TRBV9 with TRBJ2-2; D is unclear. The germline gives CDR1 SGDLS, CDR2 YYNGEE. The CDR3 runs 12 residues. V gave up 1 base and J gave up 4 bases, with 2 bases separating them. Written as DNA, the CDR3 is TGTGCCAGCAGCGTAAGCACCGGGGAGCTGTTTTTT. Amino acids: CASSVSTGELFF. Variable domain in full (rest from reference TRBV9 and TRBJ2-2): DSGVTQTPKHLITATGQRVTLRCSPRSGDLSVYWYQQSLDQGLQFLIQYYNGEERAKGNILERFSAQQFPDLHSELNLSSLELGDSALYFCASSVSTGELFFGEGSRLTVL.

This chain uses TRBV6-5 with TRBJ1-1, with 10 bases matching TRBD1. CDR1 and CDR2 from the germline V gene are MNHEY and SVGAGI. There are 17 residues in the CDR3. The J segment lost 1 base and the V segment lost 0 bases, leaving 5 bases of the junction unmatched. CDR3 nucleotide sequence: TGTGCCAGCAGTTACTCGGGGGGGACAGGGGAGAACACTGAAGCTTTCTTT. Translating it yields CASSYSGGTGENTEAFF.

Worth noting for this clonotype: The junction departs from the called germline gene at one end, perhaps through a read error. The CDR3 is CAGRDEGLVGGNTIYF. Here the CDR3 DNA reads TGTGCCGGGAGGGATGAGGGACTCGTGGGGGGAAACACCATATATTTT. This chain uses TRBV30 with TRBJ1-3, with a tentative D call TRBD1 (5 bases). The CDR3 runs to 16 residues. Germline CDR1 reads GTSNPN; CDR2 reads SVGIG (reference sequence).

V and J are TRBV10-3 and TRBJ1-3; 7 nucleotides align to TRBD1. The CDR3 covers 15 residues. Germline assignment: CDR1 ENHRY and CDR2 SYGVKD. Germline trimming cut 2 bases from V and 3 bases from J; bases unmatched to any gene: 4. CDR3 DNA sequence: TGTGCCATCAGTGAGCGGACAGGTAGTGGAAACACCATATATTTT. Protein product: CAISERTGSGNTIYF.

V gene TRBV12-3 or TRBV12-4 combines with J gene TRBJ2-2, with a possible D match to TRBD1 (6 bases). Between the trimmed V and J ends, which lost 6 bases and 0 bases, there was a span of 11 bases. This CDR3 region has 15 residues. The CDR3 protein is CASRRTASNTGELFF. The CDR3 DNA reads as TGTGCCAGCAGAAGGACAGCTTCGAACACCGGGGAGCTGTTTTTT.

The V and J genes are TRBV6-1 and TRBJ2-7, with D possibly being TRBD1 or TRBD2 (5 bases each). Germline CDR1 and CDR2: MNHNS and SASEGT. CDR3 length: 15 amino acids. V lost 8 bases, J lost 1 base, and 18 bases lay in between. The CDR3, as DNA: TGTGCCAGCCAACCGCGAGGGGCTTCGTCCTACGAGCAGTACTTC. Amino acids: CASQPRGASSYEQYF.

J is TRBJ1-1 and V is TRBV19; TRBD1 is a possible D gene (6 bases). Deletions cut 7 bases from V and 0 bases from J, with 12 bases between. The CDR3 loop spans 14 amino acids. Germline lookup yields CDR1 LNHDA and CDR2 SQIVND (reference sequence). CDR3 sequence reads: CASTPDRLNTEAFF. In nucleotides, the CDR3 is TGTGCCAGTACCCCCGACAGGTTGAACACTGAAGCTTTCTTT.

The chain couples TRBV12-3 or TRBV12-4 to TRBJ2-7; D call uncertain. The CDR3 spans 12 residues. Trimming took off 6 bases at V and 2 bases at J, with 8 bases between the two ends. The CDR3 spells CASRAAPYEQYF. In DNA form, the CDR3 reads TGTGCCAGCAGGGCCGCCCCCTACGAGCAGTACTTC.